These 22 T cell receptor beta chains came from one sample sequenced in a study of Ad26.COV2.S vaccination and SARS-CoV-2 variants. TCRdb's table, derived via immunoSEQ multiplex PCR, lists solely in-frame clones and lacks some. Of hundreds of thousands of clones listed, 86% were seen once; the top ten hold over 8.5%. Regarding treatment: roughly 19 received Ad26.COV2.S at low or high dose, single or two shots; a few received placebo; per-sample allocation not given. Sampling took place 63 days after the first vaccine or placebo injection. The sample was peripheral blood, taken in a trial of Ad26.COV2.S vaccine versus placebo. These receptors all stem from a person aged 18-60 years who received the Ad26.COV2.S COVID-19 vaccine or a placebo.

The V call is TRBV4-1, the J call TRBJ1-4; 8 nucleotides agree with TRBD1. CDR3 length equals 13 residues. Losses at the gene ends were 8 bases for V and 6 bases for J; bases not matched to a gene: 5. Looked up from germline, CDR1 is MGHRA and CDR2 is YSYEKL. The CDR3 nucleotides are TGCGCCAGCCAGACAGGGGCGGATGAAAAACTGTTTTTT. This sequence encodes CASQTGADEKLFF.

V and J are TRBV5-6 and TRBJ1-2; 7 nucleotides line up with TRBD1. There are 13 residues in the CDR3. Germline V gene sequence: CDR1 SGHDT, CDR2 YYEEEE. V lost 0 bases to trimming and J lost 7 bases; unmatched junction nucleotides: 3. CDR3 DNA sequence: TGTGCCAGCAGCTTGGGGACAGGCGGTGGCTACACCTTC. Translated: CASSLGTGGGYTF.

The chain carries TRBV7-2 and TRBJ2-1, with D uncertain. Germline CDR1 reads SGHTA; CDR2 reads FQGNSA. V gave up 6 bases and J gave up 3 bases, with 21 bases separating them. CDR3 length: 17 amino acids. The CDR3 nucleotides are TGTGCCAGCAGTCTCACCTCCGTGGCAACGAACTACAATGAGCAGTTCTTC. This sequence encodes CASSLTSVATNYNEQFF.

The rearrangement links TRBV5-6 to TRBJ1-2; no clear D. Germline lookup yields CDR1 SGHDT and CDR2 YYEEEE. CDR3 size: 15 residues. V was trimmed by 0 bases and J by 0 bases, leaving 9 bases between them. DNA of the CDR3: TGTGCCAGCAGCTTGGGGGGTTTAGCTAACTATGGCTACACCTTC. Its translation: CASSLGGLANYGYTF.

The V gene is TRBV24-1, the J gene TRBJ1-2, with D unclear. Between the trimmed V and J ends, which lost 1 base and 8 bases, there was a span of 13 bases. The CDR3 is 14 amino acids. CDR1 is KGHDR and CDR2 is SFDVKD in the germline V gene. Here the CDR3 DNA reads TGTGCCACCAGTGATTTAGAGGGTGGGTTCGGCTACACCTTC. Translated, it gives CATSDLEGGFGYTF.

The genes are TRBV4-3 and TRBJ2-2, with D possibly being TRBD2 (7 bases). Looked up from germline, CDR1 is LGHNA and CDR2 is YSLEER. CDR3 length equals 15 residues. V lost 1 base to trimming and J lost 3 bases, with 9 bases between them. CDR3: CASSQAGGYTGELFF. CDR3 bases: TGCGCCAGCAGCCAAGCGGGGGGCTACACCGGGGAGCTGTTTTTT.

The gene calls are TRBV5-1 and TRBJ2-3, with D perhaps matching TRBD1 (6 bases). CDR3 length equals 14 residues. Between the trimmed V and J ends, which lost 3 bases and 1 base, there was a span of 9 bases. CDR1 is SGHRS and CDR2 is YFSETQ in the germline V gene. DNA for the CDR3: TGCGCCAGCAGCTCGGGACAACGCACAGATACGCAGTATTTT. This codes for CASSSGQRTDTQYF.

CDR3 DNA sequence: TGTGCCAGCAGCTTAGCGGGGGGACTAGTCTACGAGCAGTACTTC. It yields the protein CASSLAGGLVYEQYF. This sequence joins TRBV7-9 and TRBJ2-7; 8 bases agree with TRBD2. J lost 3 bases, V lost 0 bases, and 4 bases had no gene match. CDR3 length: 15 amino acids. The germline gives CDR1 SEHNR, CDR2 FQNEAQ (reference sequence). Full variable domain (outside the CDR3, taken from reference TRBV7-9 and TRBJ2-7): DTGVSQNPRHKITKRGQNVTFRCDPISEHNRLYWYRQTLGQGPEFLTYFQNEAQLEKSRLLSDRFSAERPKGSFSTLEIQRTEQGDSAMYLCASSLAGGLVYEQYFGPGTRLTVT.

Remarks on this clone: The junction departs from the called germline gene at one end, perhaps through a read error. CDR3 DNA sequence: TGTGCCAGCAGTTTAGCCGGACTAGCGGGAGGAGATACGCAGTATTTT. Translated: CASSLAGLAGGDTQYF. V usage is TRBV11-2 and J usage is TRBJ2-3; 14 bases agree with TRBD2. The CDR3 length is 16 residues. Germline V gene sequence: CDR1 SGHAT, CDR2 FQNNGV.

This clone has a single count. V is TRBV6-1 and J is TRBJ2-3; no reliable D call. Germline V gene data show CDR1 as MNHNS and CDR2 as SASEGT. The CDR3 spans 13 residues. V was trimmed by 2 bases and J by 2 bases, leaving 5 bases between them. The CDR3 is CASSEPNTDTQYF. The DNA for the CDR3 is TGTGCCAGCAGTGAACCTAACACAGATACGCAGTATTTT.

The chain has TRBV4-1 and TRBJ2-7; TRBD2 aligns across 12 bases. V lost 1 base and J lost 4; bases outside the gene matches: 8. This CDR3 comprises 17 residues. In germline, CDR1 is MGHRA, CDR2 YSYEKL. The CDR3 here is CASSQVLAGGNNYEQYF. As DNA, the CDR3 is TGCGCCAGCAGCCAAGTACTAGCGGGAGGAAACAATTACGAGCAGTACTTC.

The V call is TRBV28, the J call TRBJ1-5; weak D call: TRBD1 (5 bases). The V and J ends lost 6 bases and 1 base respectively, with 13 bases between them. The CDR3 runs 15 residues. Germline lookup yields CDR1 MDHEN and CDR2 SYDVKM. The CDR3 spells CASSTGGSSNQPQHF. In nucleotides, the CDR3 is TGTGCCAGCAGCACTGGGGGGTCCAGCAATCAGCCCCAGCATTTT.

The chain is built from TRBV7-3 and TRBJ2-1; either TRBD1 or TRBD2 may fit D (5 bases each). V was cut by 8 bases and J by 1 base, with 15 bases left in between. This CDR3 comprises 15 residues. The germline V gene encodes CDR1 SGHTA and CDR2 FQGTGA. CDR3 in DNA: TGTGCCAGCGGGAAAGGGACGGCGTCCTACAATGAGCAGTTCTTC. Translating gives CASGKGTASYNEQFF.

The chain is built from TRBV6-1 and TRBJ2-3; TRBD2 might be the D (5 bases). CDR1 is MNHNS, CDR2 SASEGT, per germline. This CDR3 is 16 amino acids long. Trimming left V 1 base short and J 2 bases short, with 13 bases between. The CDR3 here is CASSEERTVPTDTQYF. The CDR3 nucleotides read TGTGCCAGCAGTGAAGAGCGGACTGTCCCCACAGATACGCAGTATTTT.

This clone was recorded a few times. The chain carries TRBV9 and TRBJ2-7; 9 bases are shared with TRBD1. The CDR3 sequence is 15 residues long. CDR1 SGDLS and CDR2 YYNGEE come from the germline V gene. The V gene end was trimmed by 4 bases and the J gene end by 3 bases; junction bases not matched to a gene: 8. CDR3 sequence: CASSPRTGEIYEQYF. In DNA form, the CDR3 reads TGTGCCAGCAGCCCTAGGACAGGGGAGATCTACGAGCAGTACTTC.

The CDR3 DNA reads TGTGCCAGCAGCCCCTATCCGGACAGTAACTATGGCTACACCTTC. Residues: CASSPYPDSNYGYTF. V gene TRBV7-2 combines with J gene TRBJ1-2, with D perhaps TRBD1 (6 bases). The ends were cut back, 5 bases at V and 1 base at J, with 14 bases in the middle. Germline CDR1 and CDR2: SGHTA and FQGNSA. This CDR3 comprises 15 residues.

The chain has TRBV9 and TRBJ1-2; 12 bases align to TRBD1. Looked up from germline, CDR1 is SGDLS and CDR2 is YYNGEE. J was trimmed by 6 bases and V by 3 bases; bases with no gene match: 3. The CDR3 runs to 14 residues. The CDR3 DNA sequence: TGTGCCAGCAGCGACAGGGACAGGGGGCATGGCTACACCTTC. Translation gives CASSDRDRGHGYTF. The full variable domain, completed using reference TRBV9 and TRBJ1-2, is DSGVTQTPKHLITATGQRVTLRCSPRSGDLSVYWYQQSLDQGLQFLIQYYNGEERAKGNILERFSAQQFPDLHSELNLSSLELGDSALYFCASSDRDRGHGYTFGSGTRLTVV.

This clone was recorded a few times. The chain has TRBV5-4 and TRBJ1-3; D uncertain. The CDR3 runs 16 residues. Germline assignment: CDR1 SGHNT and CDR2 YYREEE (reference sequence). Trimming pared 0 bases from V and 2 bases from J, leaving 12 bases between. CDR3 residues: CASSLGGSQTGNTIYF. The DNA of the CDR3 is TGTGCCAGCAGCTTGGGAGGCTCGCAGACTGGAAACACCATATATTTT.

The J gene is TRBJ2-1, the V gene TRBV19; possibly TRBD2 for D (6 bases). Germline CDR1 and CDR2: LNHDA and SQIVND (reference sequence). The ends were cut back, 0 bases at V and 1 base at J, with 13 bases in the middle. The CDR3 sequence is 17 residues long. The CDR3 region has the DNA TGTGCCAGTAGTATAGAGGTACAGCGGGCATCCTACAATGAGCAGTTCTTC. Translated: CASSIEVQRASYNEQFF.

This clone is a singleton in its sample. The chain is built from TRBV7-2 and TRBJ1-1; TRBD1 might be the D (5 bases). This CDR3 comprises 15 residues. Trimming removed 3 bases from V and 1 base from J, with 12 bases in between. Germline CDR1 reads SGHTA; CDR2 reads FQGNSA. DNA of the CDR3: TGTGCCAGCAGCTTCTATACAGGCGCGAACACTGAAGCTTTCTTT. Residues: CASSFYTGANTEAFF.

The chain links TRBV7-9 to TRBJ2-1, with 10 bases that match TRBD1. V dropped 7 bases and J dropped 1; count of bases not matched to a gene: 7. CDR3 length: 16 residues. Germline V lookup: CDR1 SEHNR, CDR2 FQNEAQ (reference sequence). The DNA for the CDR3 is TGTGCCAGCACCGAACCGGGACAGGGGTCCTACAATGAGCAGTTCTTC. Its protein is CASTEPGQGSYNEQFF.

The chain couples TRBV19 to TRBJ2-3, with D perhaps given as TRBD1 or TRBD2 (5 bases each). The V and J ends lost 5 bases and 14 bases respectively, with 20 bases between them. The CDR3 is 13 amino acids. CDR1 is LNHDA, CDR2 SQIVND, per germline (reference sequence). The CDR3 DNA is TGTGCCAGTAGTCCCGGGACGGGTCGAGGGTTGTATTTT. Translated, it gives CASSPGTGRGLYF. Full variable domain (outside the CDR3, taken from reference TRBV19 and TRBJ2-3): DGGITQSPKYLFRKEGQNVTLSCEQNLNHDAMYWYRQDPGQGLRLIYYSQIVNDFQKGDIAEGYSVSREKKESFPLTVTSAQKNPTAFYLCASSPGTGRGLYFGPGTRLTVL.